The 10 T cell receptor beta chains in this list originate from one sample, sequenced in a study of glioma-infiltrating T cells after dendritic cell vaccination. Some clones are missing from TCRdb's copy, which holds only in-frame ones; the method was immunoSEQ multiplex PCR. The table records around 100,000 clones, roughly 79% of them present only once. The source material was blood, sampled before dendritic cell vaccination. These receptor sequences come from a human donor with glioblastoma.

This clone was detected only once. The V gene is TRBV4-1, the J gene TRBJ2-1; 13 nucleotides agree with TRBD2. V gave up 0 bases and J gave up 7 bases; unmatched junction bases: 6. CDR3 size: 17 residues. Looked up from germline, CDR1 is MGHRA and CDR2 is YSYEKL. This chain's CDR3 is CASSQDRTSGGANEQFF. Here the CDR3 DNA reads TGCGCCAGCAGCCAAGATCGAACTAGCGGGGGGGCAAATGAGCAGTTCTTC.

The rearrangement uses TRBV15 and TRBJ1-2; D possibly corresponds to TRBD1 (5 bases). The CDR3 is made up of 17 amino acids. The V end was cut by 0 bases, the J end by 0 bases, with 14 bases between. Per germline, CDR1 LNHNV and CDR2 YYDKDF (reference sequence). The CDR3 DNA reads TGTGCCACCAGCAGAGATCTAGCGACAGTCTCTAACTATGGCTACACCTTC. This translates into CATSRDLATVSNYGYTF. Supplemented by reference TRBV15 and TRBJ1-2, the full variable domain reads DAMVIQNPRYQVTQFGKPVTLSCSQTLNHNVMYWYQQKSSQAPKLLFHYYDKDFNNEADTPDNFQSRRPNTSFCFLDIRSPGLGDTAMYLCATSRDLATVSNYGYTFGSGTRLTVV.

This sequence joins TRBV9 and TRBJ2-3, with 9 bases aligning to TRBD2. Germline V gene data show CDR1 as SGDLS and CDR2 as YYNGEE. V was clipped by 3 bases and J by 4 bases; unmatched bases: 6. This CDR3 comprises 15 residues. CDR3 sequence: CASSGEAGGSDTQYF. The DNA for the CDR3 is TGTGCCAGCAGCGGAGAGGCGGGGGGGTCAGATACGCAGTATTTT.

The gene calls are TRBV13 and TRBJ1-2, with D maybe TRBD1 (5 bases). The CDR3 consists of 13 residues. Germline V gene sequence: CDR1 PRHDT, CDR2 FYEKMQ (reference sequence). The V gene lost 0 bases and the J gene lost 6 bases, with 8 bases spanning the gap. CDR3 sequence reads: CASSLGQGHGYTF. CDR3 bases: TGTGCCAGCAGCTTAGGCCAGGGCCATGGCTACACCTTC. The full variable domain, rest sourced from reference TRBV13 and TRBJ1-2, is AAGVIQSPRHLIKEKRETATLKCYPIPRHDTVYWYQQGPGQDPQFLISFYEKMQSDKGSIPDRFSAQQFSDYHSELNMSSLELGDSALYFCASSLGQGHGYTFGSGTRLTVV.

V and J are TRBV29-1 and TRBJ1-2; D is unresolved. The germline CDR1 and CDR2 sequences are SQVTM and ANQGSEA. Trimming stripped 4 bases from V and 0 bases from J, with 18 bases between. The length of the CDR3 is 16 residues. The CDR3: CSVGERHLNTNYGYTF. As DNA, the CDR3 is TGCAGCGTTGGCGAGAGACACTTAAACACTAACTATGGCTACACCTTC.

The CDR3 loop is CAINRGYMNSPLHF. The CDR3 DNA reads TGTGCCATCAACAGGGGATATATGAATTCACCCCTCCACTTT. J is TRBJ1-6 and V is TRBV10-3; 7 positions match TRBD1. The J segment lost 7 bases and the V segment lost 7 bases, leaving 7 bases of the junction unmatched. The CDR3 extends over 14 amino acids. CDR1 and CDR2 (germline): ENHRY, SYGVKD.

J is TRBJ2-2 and V is TRBV9, with D possibly being TRBD1 (6 bases). In germline, CDR1 is SGDLS, CDR2 YYNGEE. The CDR3 covers 15 residues. Between the trimmed V and J ends, which lost 0 bases and 1 base, there was a span of 7 bases. The CDR3 here is CASSVVGGNTGELFF. The CDR3 DNA sequence: TGTGCCAGCAGCGTAGTAGGGGGGAACACCGGGGAGCTGTTTTTT.

The CDR3 DNA reads TGCGCCAGCGCCCTCCGGTCTAGCACAGATACGCAGTATTTT. As protein: CASALRSSTDTQYF. V and J are TRBV5-1 and TRBJ2-3; no firm D call. Germline assignment: CDR1 SGHRS and CDR2 YFSETQ. Trimming removed 7 bases at V and 0 bases at J, with 12 bases between. The CDR3 extends over 14 amino acids.

The chain is built from TRBV11-1 and TRBJ2-6, with 8 bases aligning to TRBD1. This CDR3 contains 17 residues. Trimming cost V 4 bases and J 3 bases; bases outside gene matches: 8. Germline CDR1 SGHAT, CDR2 FQDESV (reference sequence). CDR3 nucleotides: TGTGCCAGCAGCTCTCCGGGACAGGCTGTTGGGGCCAACGTCCTGACTTTC. Translation: CASSSPGQAVGANVLTF.

This chain joins TRBV5-4 and TRBJ2-5; the match to TRBD1 covers 11 bases. The J call is in doubt because the DNA end fits TRBJ2-7 better. Looked up from germline, CDR1 is SGHNT and CDR2 is YYREEE (reference sequence). The CDR3 is 14 residues long. This CDR3 reads CASSGGQGAYEQYF. The CDR3, as DNA: TGTGCCAGCAGCGGGGGACAGGGGGCCTACGAGCAGTACTTC.